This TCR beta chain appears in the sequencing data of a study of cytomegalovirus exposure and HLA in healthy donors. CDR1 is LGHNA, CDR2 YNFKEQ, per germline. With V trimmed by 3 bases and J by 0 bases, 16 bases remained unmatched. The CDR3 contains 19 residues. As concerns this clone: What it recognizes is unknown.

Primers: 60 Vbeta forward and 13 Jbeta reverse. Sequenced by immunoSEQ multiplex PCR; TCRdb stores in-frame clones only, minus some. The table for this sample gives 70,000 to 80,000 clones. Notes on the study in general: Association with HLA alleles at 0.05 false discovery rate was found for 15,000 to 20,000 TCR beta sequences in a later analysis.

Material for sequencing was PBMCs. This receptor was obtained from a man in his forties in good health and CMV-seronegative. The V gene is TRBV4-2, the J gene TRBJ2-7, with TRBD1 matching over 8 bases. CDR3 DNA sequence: TGTGCCAGCAGCCAGCCATCTTCTCCGGGACAGGAGAGCTCCTACGAGCAGTACTTC. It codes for CASSQPSSPGQESSYEQYF.